This T cell receptor beta chain was sequenced during a study of patients with pleural tuberculosis. TCRdb itself ran the reads through MiXCR, one entry per CDR3 protein. The profile shows under 65,000 distinct CDR3 sequences, about 6.8% of them singletons. Trimming stripped 5 bases from V and 5 bases from J, with 13 bases between. Per germline, CDR1 MNHEY and CDR2 SMNVEV (reference sequence). This CDR3 has 13 residues. This clonotype occurred many times. V usage is TRBV27 and J usage is TRBJ2-7, with D possibly TRBD1 on 6 matching bases. This sequence originates from a human donor with pleural tuberculosis. CDR3 nucleotides: TGTGCCAGCAGTCCCGGACCAGGGGACGAGCAGTACGTC. It specifies CASSPGPGDEQYV.